What follows are 3 T cell receptor beta chains derived from one specimen sequenced in a study of T cell changes during pregnancy in multiple sclerosis. Data came from immunoSEQ multiplex PCR; TCRdb stores just in-frame clones and leaves some out. The data contain 75,000 to 95,000 clones, about 90% of them singletons. The source was peripheral blood, collected in the first trimester of pregnancy. The receptor set was obtained from a female donor in good health, enrolled as a control in a pregnancy study.

CDR3 DNA: TGTGCCAGTAGTATAGGGGACAGCCAAGAGACCCAGTACTTC. Encoded protein: CASSIGDSQETQYF. The chain employs TRBV19 and TRBJ2-5, with 7 bases aligning to TRBD1. Trimming at V came to 1 base and at J to 1 base, leaving 0 bases not matched to a gene. There are 14 residues in the CDR3. Germline CDR1 and CDR2: LNHDA and SQIVND (reference sequence). The variable domain in full, with the rest retrieved from reference TRBV19 and TRBJ2-5, is DGGITQSPKYLFRKEGQNVTLSCEQNLNHDAMYWYRQDPGQGLRLIYYSQIVNDFQKGDIAEGYSVSREKKESFPLTVTSAQKNPTAFYLCASSIGDSQETQYFGPGTRLLVL.

The chain recombines TRBV15 with TRBJ1-2; D not resolved. V lost 1 base to trimming and J lost 5 bases, with 14 bases between them. CDR1 and CDR2 from the germline V gene are LNHNV and YYDKDF (reference sequence). The CDR3 contains 15 residues. The CDR3 here is CATSRAPPRRYGYTF. The DNA of the CDR3 is TGTGCCACCAGCAGAGCCCCCCCGCGGAGGTATGGCTACACCTTC.

The chain is built from TRBV25-1 and TRBJ2-7; tentatively, D is TRBD1 (5 bases). V was cut by 3 bases and J by 4 bases, with 10 bases left in between. The V gene's germline CDR1 is MGHDK and CDR2 SYGVNS. The CDR3 is 13 residues long. The DNA of the CDR3 is TGTGCCAGCAGTGACTCAGGGTGGTACGAGCAGTACTTC. Translated, it gives CASSDSGWYEQYF.